This paragraph covers one TCR beta chain sequence. CDR1 and CDR2 (germline): SGHTA, FQGNSA. The CDR3 spans 14 residues. After removal of 4 bases from V and 4 bases from J, the junction contained 6 bases not matched to a gene. The data derive from a study of T cells after yellow fever vaccination. Template switching with 5'RACE generated the TCR cDNA and added a universal primer site and UMIs. TCRdb redid the calling of the 5' RACE reads with MiXCR, one entry per CDR3 protein. This sample has approximately 34,000 distinct CDR3 sequences, with approximately 7% found just once. General observations from the study: Weaker, the secondary response peaked sooner, at day 5 versus 15. Memory subsets that were sorted on day 0 lacked detectable signal for almost all vaccine-responding clonotypes.

Sequenced here: PBMCs, either bulk or a sorted T-cell subset (CD4+, CD8+, memory, or dextramer-sorted; not recorded which), sampled on the day of the first yellow fever vaccination. V gene TRBV7-2 combines with J gene TRBJ1-2; 7 bases align to TRBD1. The sequence came from a man aged 18 to 29 who received the YFV17D yellow fever vaccine. The CDR3 DNA reads as TGTGCCAGCAGCTCACGACAGGGCTTCTATGGCTACACCTTC. This encodes CASSSRQGFYGYTF.